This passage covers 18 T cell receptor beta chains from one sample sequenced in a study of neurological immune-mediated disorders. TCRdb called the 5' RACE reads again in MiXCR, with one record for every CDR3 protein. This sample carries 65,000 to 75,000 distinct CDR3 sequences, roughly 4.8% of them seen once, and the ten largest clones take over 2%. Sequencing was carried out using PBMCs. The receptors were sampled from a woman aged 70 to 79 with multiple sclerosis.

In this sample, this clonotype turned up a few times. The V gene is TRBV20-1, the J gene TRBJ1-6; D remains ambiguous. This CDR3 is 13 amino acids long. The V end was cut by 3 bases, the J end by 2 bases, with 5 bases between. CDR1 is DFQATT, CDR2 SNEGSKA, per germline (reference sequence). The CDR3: CSASTAYNSPLHF. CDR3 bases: TGCAGTGCTAGTACAGCCTATAATTCACCCCTCCACTTT.

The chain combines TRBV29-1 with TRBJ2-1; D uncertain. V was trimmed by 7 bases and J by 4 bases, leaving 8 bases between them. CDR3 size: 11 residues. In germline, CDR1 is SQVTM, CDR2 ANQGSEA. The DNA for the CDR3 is TGCAGCGCTTCGACGTACAATGAGCAGTTCTTC. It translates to CSASTYNEQFF.

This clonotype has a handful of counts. The CDR3, as DNA: TGTGCCAGCAGCTTACGGGCAGAGAACACTGAAGCTTTCTTT. This codes for CASSLRAENTEAFF. V usage is TRBV7-8 and J usage is TRBJ1-1; no clear D gene. CDR3 length: 14 amino acids. V shed 2 bases and J shed 1 base, with 8 bases lying between them. Germline values: CDR1 SGHVS, CDR2 FQNEAQ.

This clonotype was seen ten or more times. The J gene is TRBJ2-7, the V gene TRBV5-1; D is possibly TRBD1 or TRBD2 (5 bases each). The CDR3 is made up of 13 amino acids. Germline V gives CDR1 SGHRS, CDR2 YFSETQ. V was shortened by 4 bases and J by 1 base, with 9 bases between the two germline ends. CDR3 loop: CASSRDGSYEQYF. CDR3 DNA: TGCGCCAGCAGCCGGGACGGATCCTACGAGCAGTACTTC. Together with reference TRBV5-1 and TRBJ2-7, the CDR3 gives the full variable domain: KAGVTQTPRYLIKTRGQQVTLSCSPISGHRSVSWYQQTPGQGLQFLFEYFSETQRNKGNFPGRFSGRQFSNSRSEMNVSTLELGDSALYLCASSRDGSYEQYFGPGTRLTVT.

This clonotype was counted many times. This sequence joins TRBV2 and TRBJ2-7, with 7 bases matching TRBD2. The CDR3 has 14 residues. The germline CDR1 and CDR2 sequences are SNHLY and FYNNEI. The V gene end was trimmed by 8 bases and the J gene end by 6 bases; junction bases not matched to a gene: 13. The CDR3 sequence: CASGTSGAPPEQYF. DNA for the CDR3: TGTGCCAGCGGAACCAGCGGGGCCCCCCCCGAGCAGTACTTC. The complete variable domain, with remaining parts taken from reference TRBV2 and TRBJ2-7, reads EPEVTQTPSHQVTQMGQEVILRCVPISNHLYFYWYRQILGQKVEFLVSFYNNEISEKSEIFDDQFSVERPDGSNFTLKIRSTKLEDSAMYFCASGTSGAPPEQYFGPGTRLTVT.

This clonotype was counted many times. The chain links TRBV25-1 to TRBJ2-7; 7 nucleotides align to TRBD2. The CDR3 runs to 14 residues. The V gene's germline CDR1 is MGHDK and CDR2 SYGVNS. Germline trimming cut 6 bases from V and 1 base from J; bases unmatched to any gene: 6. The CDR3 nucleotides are TGTGCCAGCAGCGATCCGGGGGGTTCCTACGAGCAGTACTTC. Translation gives CASSDPGGSYEQYF.

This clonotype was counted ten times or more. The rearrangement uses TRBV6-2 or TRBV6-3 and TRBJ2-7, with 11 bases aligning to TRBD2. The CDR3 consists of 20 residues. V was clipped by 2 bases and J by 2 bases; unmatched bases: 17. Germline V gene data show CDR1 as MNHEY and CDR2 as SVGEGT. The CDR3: CASSYTLAGTSGPGAYEQYF. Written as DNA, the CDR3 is TGTGCCAGCAGTTACACCCTCGCCGGGACTAGCGGTCCTGGGGCCTACGAGCAGTACTTC.

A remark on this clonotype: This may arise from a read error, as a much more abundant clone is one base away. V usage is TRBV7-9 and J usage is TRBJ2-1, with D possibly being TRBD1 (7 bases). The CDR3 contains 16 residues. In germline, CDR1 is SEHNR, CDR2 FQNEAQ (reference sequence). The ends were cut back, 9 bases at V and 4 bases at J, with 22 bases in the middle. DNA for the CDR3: TGTGCCAGAAGCCCAGGGGGGACTGGGAGGTACAATGAGCAGTTCTTC. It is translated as CARSPGGTGRYNEQFF.

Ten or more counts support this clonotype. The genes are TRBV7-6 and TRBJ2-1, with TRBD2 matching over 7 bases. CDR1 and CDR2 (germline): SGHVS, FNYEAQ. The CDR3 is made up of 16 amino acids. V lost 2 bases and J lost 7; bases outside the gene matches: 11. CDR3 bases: TGTGCCAGCAGCTTATGGGTGGGAGGGTCGAGGAATGAGCAGTTCTTC. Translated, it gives CASSLWVGGSRNEQFF.

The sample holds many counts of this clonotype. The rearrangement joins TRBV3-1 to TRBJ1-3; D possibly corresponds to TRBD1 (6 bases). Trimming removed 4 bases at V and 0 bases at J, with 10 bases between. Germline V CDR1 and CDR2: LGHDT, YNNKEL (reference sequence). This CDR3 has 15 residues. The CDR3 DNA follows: TGTGCCAGCAGCCCCTGGACAGCCTCTGGAAACACCATATATTTT. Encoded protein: CASSPWTASGNTIYF.

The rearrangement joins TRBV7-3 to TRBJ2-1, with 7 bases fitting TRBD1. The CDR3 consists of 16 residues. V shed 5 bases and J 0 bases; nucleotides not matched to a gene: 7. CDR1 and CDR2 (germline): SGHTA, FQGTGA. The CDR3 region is CASSPEGAVSYNEQFF. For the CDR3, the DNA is TGTGCCAGCAGCCCAGAGGGGGCCGTCTCCTACAATGAGCAGTTCTTC. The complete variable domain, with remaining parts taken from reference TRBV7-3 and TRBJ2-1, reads GAGVSQTPSNKVTEKGKYVELRCDPISGHTALYWYRQSLGQGPEFLIYFQGTGAADDSGLPNDRFFAVRPEGSVSTLKIQRTERGDSAVYLCASSPEGAVSYNEQFFGPGTRLTVL.

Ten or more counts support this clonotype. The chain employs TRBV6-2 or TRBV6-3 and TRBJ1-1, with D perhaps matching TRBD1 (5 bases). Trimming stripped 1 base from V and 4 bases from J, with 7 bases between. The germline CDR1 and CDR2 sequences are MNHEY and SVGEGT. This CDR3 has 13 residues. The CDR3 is CASSYLGRTEAFF. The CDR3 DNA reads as TGTGCCAGCAGTTACTTGGGGCGCACTGAAGCTTTCTTT.

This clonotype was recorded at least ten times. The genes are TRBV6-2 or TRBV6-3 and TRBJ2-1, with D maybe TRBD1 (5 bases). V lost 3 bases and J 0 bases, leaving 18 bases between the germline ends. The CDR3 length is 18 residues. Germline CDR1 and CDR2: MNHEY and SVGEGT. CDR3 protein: CASSYGQSSMSSYNEQFF. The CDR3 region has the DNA TGTGCCAGCAGTTATGGACAATCGTCGATGAGCTCCTACAATGAGCAGTTCTTC.

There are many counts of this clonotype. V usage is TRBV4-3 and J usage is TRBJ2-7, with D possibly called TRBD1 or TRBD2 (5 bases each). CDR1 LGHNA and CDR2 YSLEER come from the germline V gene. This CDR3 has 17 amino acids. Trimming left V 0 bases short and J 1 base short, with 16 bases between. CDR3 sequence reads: CASSQDAGGTQSYEQYF. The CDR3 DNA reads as TGCGCCAGCAGCCAAGATGCGGGTGGGACCCAATCCTACGAGCAGTACTTC.

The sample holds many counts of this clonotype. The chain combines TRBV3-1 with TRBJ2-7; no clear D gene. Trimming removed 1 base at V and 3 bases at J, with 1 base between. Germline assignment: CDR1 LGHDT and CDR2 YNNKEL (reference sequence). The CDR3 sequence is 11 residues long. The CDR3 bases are TGTGCCAGCAGCCAAGGCTACGAGCAGTACTTC. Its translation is CASSQGYEQYF.

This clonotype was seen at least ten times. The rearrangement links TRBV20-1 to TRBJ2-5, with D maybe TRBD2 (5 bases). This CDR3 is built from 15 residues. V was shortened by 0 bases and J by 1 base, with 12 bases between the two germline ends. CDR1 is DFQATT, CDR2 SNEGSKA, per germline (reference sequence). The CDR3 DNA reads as TGCAGTGCTAGAGATCGCCTAGCCTTCCAAGAGACCCAGTACTTC. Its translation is CSARDRLAFQETQYF.

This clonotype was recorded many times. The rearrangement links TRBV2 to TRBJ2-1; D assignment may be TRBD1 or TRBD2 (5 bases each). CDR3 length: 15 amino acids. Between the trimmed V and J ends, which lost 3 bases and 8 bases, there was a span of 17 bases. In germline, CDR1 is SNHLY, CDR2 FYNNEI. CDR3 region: CASSEAGASSYEQFF. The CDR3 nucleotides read TGTGCCAGCAGTGAGGCCGGGGCCTCATCGTATGAGCAGTTCTTC.

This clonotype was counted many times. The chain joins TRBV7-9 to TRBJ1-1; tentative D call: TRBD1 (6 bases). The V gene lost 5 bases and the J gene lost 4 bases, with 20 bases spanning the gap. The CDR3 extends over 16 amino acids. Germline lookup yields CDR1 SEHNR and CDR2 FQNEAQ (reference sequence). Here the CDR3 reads CASSDHRVRLGTEAFF. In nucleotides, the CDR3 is TGTGCCAGCAGCGACCACAGGGTGCGGCTAGGCACTGAAGCTTTCTTT.